This T cell receptor beta chain derives from a study of blood T cell repertoires in COVID-19 (dated by TCRdb to 2018 to 2021). Describing the broader study: Samples covering the acute and convalescent phases of COVID-19 were provided by collaborators in the United States, Italy and Spain. The sample metadata nearly always contained a de-identified subject ID, COVID-19 status, age in years and sex. Where available, HLA class I and class II types were obtained from metadata supplied by the sample provider rather than from assay-based typing. The samples were drawn from two sources: the first 160 participants of the ongoing ImmuneRACE study, and 1,254 subjects contributed by 6 global collaborators. Subjects who had been exposed to COVID-19, were actively infected with it, or had recovered from it provided the deeply sampled blood TCRbeta repertoires that made up the dataset. The material from the prospective study consisted of cDNA or gDNA derived from T cells, B-cell-depleted T cells, or PBMCs. The repertoires were released in a freely available public database intended as a resource for research on the immune response to SARS-CoV-2. General study outcomes and caveats: The quantity of clinical and demographic metadata differed by source and by participant and was supplied without curation.

As concerns this clone: Its antigen remains unidentified. Base quality data are lacking; no much larger clone is found one base away.

Participants in the prospective study were aged about 18 to 90 years, lived in approximately 26 United States geographic areas, and enrolled through a virtual design. In the prospective study, participants were assigned to cohorts based on the clinical history participants reported in a screening survey and a study questionnaire. Recovered participants in ImmuneRACE Cohort 3 were defined by two consecutive negative NP/OP PCR tests, clearance by a healthcare professional, or resolution of symptoms. Each participant in the prospective study had whole blood, serum and a nasopharyngeal or oropharyngeal swab collected by mobile phlebotomists. Over a 2-month period, participants in the prospective study had the option of providing additional blood draws and questionnaires. Prospective study blood samples were shipped either frozen or at room temperature before DNA extraction. The immunoSEQ Assay, a bias-controlled multiplex PCR, was used to amplify TCRbeta CDR3 regions from genomic DNA. As for how the authors treated the data: Within the assay, amplification of reference gene primers was used to estimate how many nucleated cells each sample contained. Sequence reads were collapsed and filtered to measure the absolute abundance of every unique TCRbeta CDR3 rearrangement. Productive Simpson clonality was computed per sample as the square root of Simpson's diversity index over productive rearrangements. TCRdb took over this immuneACCESS table, retaining in-frame rearrangements with V and J assigned. Such tables are incomplete; in checked studies, under half of the missing clones stem from an unresolved V gene, and the remainder is unexplained. That table gives V, J and clone size, and the DNA gave D and trimming. Recorded for this sample are about 180,000 clones; around 80% of them occurred a single time. Of the sample, roughly 17% is held by the ten largest clones.

The origin of this receptor is a woman in her 50s who had recovered from COVID-19. What was sequenced was PBMCs or T cells enriched from blood (not recorded which).

At the DNA level, the sequence is TGTGCCAGCAGCCCTGTCGGTAGCTCTGCAGTCGAGCAGTTCTTC. Translation gives CASSPVGSSAVEQFF. The chain employs TRBV7-2 and TRBJ2-1, with the D gene too uncertain to name. The germline V gene encodes CDR1 SGHTA and CDR2 FQGNSA. V loses 5 bases of germline sequence and J loses 10 bases, and the interval between the two ends is 21 bases. The CDR3 runs 15 residues from the cysteine to the phenylalanine. The read is trimmed to its CDR3 DNA, 45 bases read in frame from base 1.